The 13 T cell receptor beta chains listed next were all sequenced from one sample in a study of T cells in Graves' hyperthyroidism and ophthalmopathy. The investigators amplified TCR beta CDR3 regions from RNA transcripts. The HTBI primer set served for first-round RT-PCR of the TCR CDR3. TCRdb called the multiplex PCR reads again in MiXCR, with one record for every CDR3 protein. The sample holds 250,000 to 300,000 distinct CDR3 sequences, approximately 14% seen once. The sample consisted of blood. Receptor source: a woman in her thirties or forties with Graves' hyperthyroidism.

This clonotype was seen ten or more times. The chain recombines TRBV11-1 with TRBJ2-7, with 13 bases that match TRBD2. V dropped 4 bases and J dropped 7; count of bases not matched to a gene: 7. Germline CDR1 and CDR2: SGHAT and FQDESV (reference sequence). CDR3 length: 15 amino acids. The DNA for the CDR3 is TGTGCCAGCAGCTCAGGACTAGCGGGAGTGGGGGAGCAGTACTTC. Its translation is CASSSGLAGVGEQYF.

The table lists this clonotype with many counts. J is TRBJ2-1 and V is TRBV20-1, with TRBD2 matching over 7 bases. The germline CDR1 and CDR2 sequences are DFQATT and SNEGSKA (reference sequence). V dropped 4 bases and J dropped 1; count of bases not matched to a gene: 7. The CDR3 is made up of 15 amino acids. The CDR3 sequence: CSATDGRLSYNEQFF. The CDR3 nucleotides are TGCAGTGCTACTGACGGGAGGTTATCCTACAATGAGCAGTTCTTC.

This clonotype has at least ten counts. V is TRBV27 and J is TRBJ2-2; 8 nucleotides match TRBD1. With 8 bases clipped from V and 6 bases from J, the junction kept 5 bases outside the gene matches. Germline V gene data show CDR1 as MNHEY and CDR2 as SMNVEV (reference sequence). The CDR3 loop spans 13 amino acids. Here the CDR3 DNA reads TGTGCCAGCGGGACAGGAGAGGCCGGGGAGCTGTTTTTT. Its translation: CASGTGEAGELFF.

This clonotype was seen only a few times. The CDR3, as DNA: TGCGCCAGCAAAGGACTAGCGGATTACAATGAGCAGTTCTTC. It yields the protein CASKGLADYNEQFF. The chain carries TRBV5-1 and TRBJ2-1; 10 nucleotides match TRBD2. Germline trimming cut 6 bases from V and 4 bases from J; bases unmatched to any gene: 4. Germline-derived CDR1 and CDR2 are SGHRS and YFSETQ. The CDR3 has 14 residues.

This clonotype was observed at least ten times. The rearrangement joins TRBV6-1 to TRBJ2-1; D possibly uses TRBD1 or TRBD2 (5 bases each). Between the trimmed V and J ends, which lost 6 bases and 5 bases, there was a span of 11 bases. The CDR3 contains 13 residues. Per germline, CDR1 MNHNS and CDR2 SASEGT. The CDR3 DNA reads TGTGCCAGCAGCTCGGGACCGAACAATGAGCAGTTCTTC. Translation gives CASSSGPNNEQFF.

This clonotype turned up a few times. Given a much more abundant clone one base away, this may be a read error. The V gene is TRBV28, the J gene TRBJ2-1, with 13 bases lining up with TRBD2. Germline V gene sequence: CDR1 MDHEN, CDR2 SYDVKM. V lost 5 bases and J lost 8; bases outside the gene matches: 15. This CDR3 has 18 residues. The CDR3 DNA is TGTGCCAGCAGTCCAGCCCTCGGGGGGACTAGCGGGGCCTATGAGCAGTTCTTC. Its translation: CASSPALGGTSGAYEQFF.

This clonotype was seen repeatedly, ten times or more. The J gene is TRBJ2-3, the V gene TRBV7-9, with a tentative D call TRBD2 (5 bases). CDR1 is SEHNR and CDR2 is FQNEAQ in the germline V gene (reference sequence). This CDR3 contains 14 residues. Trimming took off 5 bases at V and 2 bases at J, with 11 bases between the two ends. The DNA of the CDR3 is TGTGCCAGCAGCCTCCCCGGGGACACAGATACGCAGTATTTT. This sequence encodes CASSLPGDTDTQYF.

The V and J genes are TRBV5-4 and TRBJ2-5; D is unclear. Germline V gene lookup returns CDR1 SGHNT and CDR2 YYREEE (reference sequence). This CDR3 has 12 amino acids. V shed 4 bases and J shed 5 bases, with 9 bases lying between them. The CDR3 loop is CASSAKGETQYF. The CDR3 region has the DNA TGTGCCAGCAGCGCGAAGGGCGAGACCCAGTACTTC. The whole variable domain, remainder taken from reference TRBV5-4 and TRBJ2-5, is ETGVTQSPTHLIKTRGQQVTLRCSSQSGHNTVSWYQQALGQGPQFIFQYYREEENGRGNFPPRFSGLQFPNYSSELNVNALELDDSALYLCASSAKGETQYFGPGTRLLVL.

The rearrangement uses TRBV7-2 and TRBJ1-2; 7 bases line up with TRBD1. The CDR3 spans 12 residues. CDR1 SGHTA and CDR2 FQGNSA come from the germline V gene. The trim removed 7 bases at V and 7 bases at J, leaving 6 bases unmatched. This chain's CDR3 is CASTRGTVGYTF. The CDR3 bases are TGTGCCAGCACCCGAGGGACAGTTGGCTACACCTTC.

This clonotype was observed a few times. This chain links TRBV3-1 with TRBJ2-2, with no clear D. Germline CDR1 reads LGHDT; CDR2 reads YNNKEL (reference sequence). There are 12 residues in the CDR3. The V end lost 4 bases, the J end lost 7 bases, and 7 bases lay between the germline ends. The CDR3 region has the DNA TGTGCCAGCAGCCCCTATGACGGGGAGCTGTTTTTT. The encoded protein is CASSPYDGELFF.

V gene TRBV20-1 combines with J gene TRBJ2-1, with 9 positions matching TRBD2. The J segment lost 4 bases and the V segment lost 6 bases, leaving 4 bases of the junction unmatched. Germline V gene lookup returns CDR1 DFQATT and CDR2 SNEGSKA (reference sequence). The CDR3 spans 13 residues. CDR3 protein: CSAQTSGYNEQFF. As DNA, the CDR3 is TGCAGTGCCCAGACTAGCGGTTACAATGAGCAGTTCTTC.

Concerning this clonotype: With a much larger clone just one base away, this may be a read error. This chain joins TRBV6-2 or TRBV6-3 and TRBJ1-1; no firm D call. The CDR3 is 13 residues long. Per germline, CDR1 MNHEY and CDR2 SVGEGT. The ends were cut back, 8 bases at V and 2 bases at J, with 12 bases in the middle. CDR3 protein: CASPFGVNTEAFF. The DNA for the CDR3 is TGTGCCAGCCCCTTCGGAGTAAACACTGAAGCTTTCTTT.

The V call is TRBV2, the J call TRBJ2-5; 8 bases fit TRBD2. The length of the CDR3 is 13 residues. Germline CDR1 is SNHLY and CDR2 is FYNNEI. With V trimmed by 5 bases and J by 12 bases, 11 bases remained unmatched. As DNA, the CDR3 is TGTGCCAGCAGTCAGCAAGCGGGAGAGGCGGAGTACTTC. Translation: CASSQQAGEAEYF.